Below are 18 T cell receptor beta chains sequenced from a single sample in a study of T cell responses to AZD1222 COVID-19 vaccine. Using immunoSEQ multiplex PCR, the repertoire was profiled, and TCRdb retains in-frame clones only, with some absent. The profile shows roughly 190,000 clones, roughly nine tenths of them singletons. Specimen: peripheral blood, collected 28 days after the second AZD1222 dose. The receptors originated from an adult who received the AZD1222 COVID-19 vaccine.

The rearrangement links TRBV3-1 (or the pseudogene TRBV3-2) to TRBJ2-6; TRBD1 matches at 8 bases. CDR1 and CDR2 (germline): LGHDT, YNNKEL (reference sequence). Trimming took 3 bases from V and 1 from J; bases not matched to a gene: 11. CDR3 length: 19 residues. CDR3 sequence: CASSHAPGQVPSGANVLTF. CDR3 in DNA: TGTGCCAGCAGCCACGCGCCGGGACAGGTTCCTTCTGGGGCCAACGTCCTGACTTTC.

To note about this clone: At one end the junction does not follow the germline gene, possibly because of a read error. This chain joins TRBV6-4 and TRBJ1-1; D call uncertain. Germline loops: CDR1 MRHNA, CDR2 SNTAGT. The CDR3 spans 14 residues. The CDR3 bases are TGTGCCAGCAGGGACTCCGGTGGGAACACTGAAGCTTTCTTT. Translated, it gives CASRDSGGNTEAFF.

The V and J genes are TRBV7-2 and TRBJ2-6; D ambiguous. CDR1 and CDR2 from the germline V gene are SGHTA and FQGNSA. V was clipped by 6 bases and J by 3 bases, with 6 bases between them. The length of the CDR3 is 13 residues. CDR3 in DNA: TGTGCCAGCAGTCGCCGTGGGGCCAACGTCCTGACTTTC. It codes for CASSRRGANVLTF.

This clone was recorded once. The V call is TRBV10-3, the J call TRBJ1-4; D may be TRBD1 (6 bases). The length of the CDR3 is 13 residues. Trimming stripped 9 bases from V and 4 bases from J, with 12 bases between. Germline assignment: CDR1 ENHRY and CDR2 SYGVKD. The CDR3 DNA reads TGTGCCATTCGGGGGGGCCTTAATGAAAAACTGTTTTTT. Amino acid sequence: CAIRGGLNEKLFF.

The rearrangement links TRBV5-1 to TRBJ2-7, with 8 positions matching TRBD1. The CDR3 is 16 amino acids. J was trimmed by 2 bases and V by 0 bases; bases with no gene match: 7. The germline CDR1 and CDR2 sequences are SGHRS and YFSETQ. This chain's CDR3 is CASSLAGTGGPYEQYF. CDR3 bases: TGCGCCAGCAGCTTGGCCGGAACAGGGGGACCCTACGAGCAGTACTTC.

The CDR3 DNA reads TGTGCCAGCCGGGACACCACTAATGAAAAACTGTTTTTT. As protein: CASRDTTNEKLFF. The rearrangement joins TRBV10-3 to TRBJ1-4; D possibly corresponds to TRBD1 (6 bases). Deletions cut 10 bases from V and 2 bases from J, with 11 bases between. This CDR3 has 13 residues. The germline V gene has CDR1 ENHRY and CDR2 SYGVKD.

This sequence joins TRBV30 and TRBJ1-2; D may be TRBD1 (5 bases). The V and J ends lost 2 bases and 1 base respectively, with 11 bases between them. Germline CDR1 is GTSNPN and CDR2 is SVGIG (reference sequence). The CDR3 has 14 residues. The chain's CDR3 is CAWSTGALNYGYTF. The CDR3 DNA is TGTGCCTGGAGTACCGGGGCCCTTAACTATGGCTACACCTTC. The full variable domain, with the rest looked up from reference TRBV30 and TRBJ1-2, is SQTIHQWPATLVQPVGSPLSLECTVEGTSNPNLYWYRQAAGRGLQLLFYSVGIGQISSEVPQNLSASRPQDRQFILSSKKLLLSDSGFYLCAWSTGALNYGYTFGSGTRLTVV.

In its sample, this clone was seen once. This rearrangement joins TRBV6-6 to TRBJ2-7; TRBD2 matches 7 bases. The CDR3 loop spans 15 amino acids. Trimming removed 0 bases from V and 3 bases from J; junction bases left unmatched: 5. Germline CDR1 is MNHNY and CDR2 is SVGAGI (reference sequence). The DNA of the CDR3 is TGTGCCAGCAGTTACTCTGCGGGAGTGGGCTACGAGCAGTACTTC. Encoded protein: CASSYSAGVGYEQYF.

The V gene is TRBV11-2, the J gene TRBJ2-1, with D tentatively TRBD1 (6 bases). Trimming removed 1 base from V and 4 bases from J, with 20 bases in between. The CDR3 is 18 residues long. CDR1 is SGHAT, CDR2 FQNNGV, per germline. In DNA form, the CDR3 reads TGTGCCAGCAGCTTAGGGCAGGGGTCCAGTAGCCGTTACAATGAGCAGTTCTTC. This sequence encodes CASSLGQGSSSRYNEQFF.

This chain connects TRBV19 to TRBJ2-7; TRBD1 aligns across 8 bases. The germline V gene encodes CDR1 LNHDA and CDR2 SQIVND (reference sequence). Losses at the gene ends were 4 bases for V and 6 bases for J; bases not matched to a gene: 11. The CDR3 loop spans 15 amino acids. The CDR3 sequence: CASSNFPGQGAEQYF. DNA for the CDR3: TGTGCCAGTAGTAACTTCCCTGGACAGGGCGCCGAGCAGTACTTC.

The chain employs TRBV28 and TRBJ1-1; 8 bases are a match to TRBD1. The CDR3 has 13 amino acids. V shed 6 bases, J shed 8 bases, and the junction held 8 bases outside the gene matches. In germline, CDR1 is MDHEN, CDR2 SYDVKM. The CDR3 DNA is TGTGCCAGCAGGGGTGGGACAGGTCCCGAAGCTTTCTTT. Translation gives CASRGGTGPEAFF.

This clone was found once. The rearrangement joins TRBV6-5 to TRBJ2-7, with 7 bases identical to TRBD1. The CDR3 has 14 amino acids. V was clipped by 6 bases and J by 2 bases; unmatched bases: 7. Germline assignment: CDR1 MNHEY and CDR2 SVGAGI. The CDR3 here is CASRKRTGAYEQYF. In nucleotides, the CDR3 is TGTGCCAGCAGGAAACGGACAGGAGCCTACGAGCAGTACTTC.

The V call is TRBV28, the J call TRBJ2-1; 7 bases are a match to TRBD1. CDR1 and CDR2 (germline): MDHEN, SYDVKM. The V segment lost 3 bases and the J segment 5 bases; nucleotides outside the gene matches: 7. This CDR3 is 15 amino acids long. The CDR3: CASSFYDRADNEQFF. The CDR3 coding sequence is TGTGCCAGCAGTTTTTATGACAGGGCTGACAATGAGCAGTTCTTC.

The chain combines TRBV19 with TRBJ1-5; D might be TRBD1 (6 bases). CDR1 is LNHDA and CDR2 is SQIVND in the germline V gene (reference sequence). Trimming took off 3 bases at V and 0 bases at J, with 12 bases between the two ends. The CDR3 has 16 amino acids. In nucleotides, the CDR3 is TGTGCCAGTAGTATCCGACAGGACTATAGCAATCAGCCCCAGCATTTT. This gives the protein CASSIRQDYSNQPQHF.

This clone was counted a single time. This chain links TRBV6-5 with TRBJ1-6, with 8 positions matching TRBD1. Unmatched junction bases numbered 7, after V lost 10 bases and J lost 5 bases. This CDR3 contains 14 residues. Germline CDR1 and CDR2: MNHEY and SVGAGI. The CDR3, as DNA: TGTGCCACCCGGACAGGGACCCATAATTCACCCCTCCACTTT. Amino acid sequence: CATRTGTHNSPLHF.

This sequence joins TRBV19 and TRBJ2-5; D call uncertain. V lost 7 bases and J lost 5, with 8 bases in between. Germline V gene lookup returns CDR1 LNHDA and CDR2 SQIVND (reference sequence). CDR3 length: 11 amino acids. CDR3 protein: CASTNSETQYF. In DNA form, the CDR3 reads TGTGCCAGTACCAACAGCGAGACCCAGTACTTC.

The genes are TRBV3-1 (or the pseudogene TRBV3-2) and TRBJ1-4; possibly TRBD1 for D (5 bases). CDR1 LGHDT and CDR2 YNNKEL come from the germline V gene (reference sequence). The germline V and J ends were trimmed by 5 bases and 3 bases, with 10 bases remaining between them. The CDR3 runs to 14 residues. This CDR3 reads CASSVRGSNEKLFF. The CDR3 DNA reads TGTGCCAGCAGCGTTCGGGGGTCTAATGAAAAACTGTTTTTT.

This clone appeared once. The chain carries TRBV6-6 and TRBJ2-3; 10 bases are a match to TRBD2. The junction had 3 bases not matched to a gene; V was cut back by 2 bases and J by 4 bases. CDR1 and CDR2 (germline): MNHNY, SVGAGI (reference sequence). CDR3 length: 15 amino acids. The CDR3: CASSYLLAGADTQYF. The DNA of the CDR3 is TGTGCCAGCAGTTACCTGCTAGCGGGAGCAGATACGCAGTATTTT.